These 32 T cell receptor beta chains share one sample of origin, sequenced in a study of cytomegalovirus exposure and HLA in healthy donors (dated by TCRdb to the late 2010s). Receptors were amplified or captured by the immunoSEQ multiplex PCR assay. The multiplex PCR relied on a mix of 60 forward primers for TCR Vbeta segments and 13 reverse primers for TCR Jbeta segments. Here the immuneACCESS table is served through TCRdb, limited to in-frame sequences with V and J called. Missing clones are a known gap in these copies; in checked studies unresolved V genes cover under half, and the rest lacks a known reason. The sample table shows over 110,000 clones, and 73% are seen once. 1% to 1.5% of the sample goes to the ten largest clones. Sequenced input: PBMCs. These receptors came from a woman aged 40 to 50 in good health and CMV-seronegative.

This sequence joins TRBV2 and TRBJ1-5; D might be TRBD1 (5 bases). Germline CDR1 is SNHLY and CDR2 is FYNNEI. Trimming removed 5 bases from V and 2 bases from J, with 13 bases in between. The CDR3 consists of 15 residues. In DNA form, the CDR3 reads TGTGCCAGCAGTTTTCCAGGGCGCGGCAATCAGCCCCAGCATTTT. It codes for CASSFPGRGNQPQHF.

This clone was seen a single time. CDR3 loop: CASSRTSGSNTGELFF. Written as DNA, the CDR3 is TGTGCCAGCAGCCGGACTAGCGGGTCGAACACCGGGGAGCTGTTTTTT. The chain joins TRBV7-8 to TRBJ2-2, with 11 nucleotides matching TRBD2. There are 16 residues in the CDR3. In germline, CDR1 is SGHVS, CDR2 FQNEAQ. V trimming: 5 bases; J trimming: 0 bases; junction bases outside the gene matches: 2.

V and J are TRBV5-4 and TRBJ2-1; D unclear. The germline V gene has CDR1 SGHNT and CDR2 YYREEE (reference sequence). The V gene lost 3 bases and the J gene lost 9 bases, with 16 bases spanning the gap. The CDR3 loop spans 14 amino acids. CDR3 sequence reads: CASSSGNVGGEQFF. The CDR3 nucleotides are TGTGCCAGCAGCTCGGGTAACGTAGGTGGTGAGCAGTTCTTC.

The chain uses TRBV2 and TRBJ1-5; TRBD1 matches 8 bases. CDR1 is SNHLY, CDR2 FYNNEI, per germline. Unmatched junction bases numbered 6, after V lost 7 bases and J lost 1 base. The length of the CDR3 is 15 residues. Here the CDR3 reads CASTDRGISNQPQHF. The DNA for the CDR3 is TGTGCCAGCACCGACAGGGGAATCAGCAATCAGCCCCAGCATTTT. Drawing the rest from reference TRBV2 and TRBJ1-5, the complete variable domain is EPEVTQTPSHQVTQMGQEVILRCVPISNHLYFYWYRQILGQKVEFLVSFYNNEISEKSEIFDDQFSVERPDGSNFTLKIRSTKLEDSAMYFCASTDRGISNQPQHFGDGTRLSIL.

V gene TRBV7-8 combines with J gene TRBJ2-3; the match to TRBD2 covers 11 bases. With V trimmed by 1 base and J by 6 bases, 3 bases remained unmatched. Germline loops: CDR1 SGHVS, CDR2 FQNEAQ. CDR3 length: 15 residues. CDR3 DNA: TGTGCCAGCAGCTTAGAGCTAGCGGGGGGCGATACGCAGTATTTT. This codes for CASSLELAGGDTQYF.

The chain couples TRBV7-2 to TRBJ2-1; 9 positions agree with TRBD2. Germline assignment: CDR1 SGHTA and CDR2 FQGNSA. The CDR3 has 15 amino acids. V trimming: 2 bases; J trimming: 9 bases; junction bases outside the gene matches: 8. The CDR3 DNA reads TGTGCCAGCAGCTTAAAGGGTACAGCGGGGGGTGAGCAGTTCTTC. As protein: CASSLKGTAGGEQFF.

The sample holds one count of this clone. This chain joins TRBV19 and TRBJ1-4; 7 positions match TRBD1. V lost 4 bases, J lost 4 bases, and 9 bases stayed unmatched. Germline assignment: CDR1 LNHDA and CDR2 SQIVND (reference sequence). The CDR3 contains 16 residues. DNA of the CDR3: TGTGCCAGTAGTACCCCCCAACAGGGGATTAATGAAAAACTGTTTTTT. It is translated as CASSTPQQGINEKLFF.

This sequence joins TRBV7-9 and TRBJ1-4; 9 nucleotides match TRBD1. This CDR3 comprises 15 residues. CDR1 is SEHNR, CDR2 FQNEAQ, per germline (reference sequence). V shed 3 bases, J shed 7 bases, and the junction held 6 bases outside the gene matches. The CDR3 nucleotides are TGTGCCAGCAGCTTTAGGGGGACAGGGACTGAAAAACTGTTTTTT. Translating gives CASSFRGTGTEKLFF.

This clone has more than one count but fewer than ten. The V call is TRBV6-5, the J call TRBJ2-7; possibly TRBD1 for D (8 bases). CDR1 and CDR2 (germline): MNHEY, SVGAGI. This CDR3 has 16 residues. Trimming removed 3 bases at V and 1 base at J, with 16 bases between. The CDR3 loop is CASSYTGQGGSYEQYF. CDR3 sequence (DNA): TGTGCCAGCAGTTATACCGGACAGGGAGGGTCCTACGAGCAGTACTTC.

The rearrangement uses TRBV4-1 and TRBJ2-6; D gene ambiguous. Germline loops: CDR1 MGHRA, CDR2 YSYEKL. The CDR3 is 16 residues long. V was clipped by 0 bases and J by 2 bases, with 8 bases between them. The chain's CDR3 is CASSQDSRAGANVLTF. The DNA of the CDR3 is TGCGCCAGCAGCCAAGATAGCCGGGCTGGGGCCAACGTCCTGACTTTC.

This rearrangement joins TRBV4-1 to TRBJ1-5; 7 positions match TRBD1. CDR3 length equals 14 residues. Per germline, CDR1 MGHRA and CDR2 YSYEKL. V lost 2 bases and J lost 7; bases outside the gene matches: 5. The CDR3 spells CASSQIDRDQPQHF. The DNA of the CDR3 is TGCGCCAGCAGCCAAATCGACAGGGACCAGCCCCAGCATTTT.

The chain links TRBV25-1 to TRBJ1-2; tentatively, D is TRBD1 (6 bases). Trimming stripped 1 base from V and 2 bases from J, with 8 bases between. This CDR3 has 14 amino acids. From germline, CDR1 is MGHDK and CDR2 SYGVNS. CDR3 in amino acids: CASSEFQGNYGYTF. CDR3 nucleotides: TGTGCCAGCAGTGAATTCCAGGGGAACTATGGCTACACCTTC.

The V and J genes are TRBV2 and TRBJ2-5; D is unresolved. The J call may not be correct, given that the DNA end is closer to TRBJ2-7. The CDR3 is made up of 11 amino acids. The germline V gene has CDR1 SNHLY and CDR2 FYNNEI. The CDR3 DNA sequence: TGTGCCAGCAGTATTAAATACGAGCAGTACTTC. It encodes CASSIKYEQYF.

The chain links TRBV27 to TRBJ2-2; tentatively, D is TRBD2 (6 bases). The V end was cut by 6 bases, the J end by 2 bases, with 13 bases between. Per germline, CDR1 MNHEY and CDR2 SMNVEV (reference sequence). This CDR3 is 15 amino acids long. CDR3 bases: TGTGCCAGCAGGCCCGCCGGGGGTAACACCGGGGAGCTGTTTTTT. Its translation is CASRPAGGNTGELFF.

The chain links TRBV27 to TRBJ1-1; possible D gene TRBD1, 6 bases. Germline V gene data show CDR1 as MNHEY and CDR2 as SMNVEV (reference sequence). CDR3 size: 15 residues. Trimming took off 8 bases at V and 7 bases at J, with 23 bases between the two ends. CDR3 region: CASGMSEGGISEAFF. The CDR3 coding sequence is TGTGCCAGCGGAATGAGTGAGGGGGGGATTAGTGAAGCTTTCTTT.

To note about this clone: The junction shows a germline mismatch at one end, possibly a read error. The chain is built from TRBV27 and TRBJ1-1; 9 nucleotides agree with TRBD1. Germline values: CDR1 MNHEY, CDR2 SMNVEV (reference sequence). The CDR3 is 14 residues long. In nucleotides, the CDR3 is TGTGCCAGCAGTACAGGGACAGGGAACGCTGAAGCTTTCTTT. It specifies CASSTGTGNAEAFF.

This clone was seen a handful of times. V is TRBV6-1 and J is TRBJ1-5; maybe TRBD1 (6 bases). The CDR3 has 12 amino acids. The V gene's germline CDR1 is MNHNS and CDR2 SASEGT. V was shortened by 6 bases and J by 7 bases, with 10 bases between the two germline ends. The CDR3 DNA is TGTGCCAGCAGACAGGGCGGGCAGCCCCAGCATTTT. Its protein is CASRQGGQPQHF.

In this sample, this clone turned up many times. The chain combines TRBV10-3 with TRBJ1-2; D remains ambiguous. The CDR3 runs 14 residues. Looked up from germline, CDR1 is ENHRY and CDR2 is SYGVKD. Between the trimmed V and J ends, which lost 2 bases and 3 bases, there was a span of 10 bases. This CDR3 reads CAISEIGGYYGYTF. The CDR3 nucleotides read TGTGCCATCAGTGAGATTGGAGGGTACTATGGCTACACCTTC.

The table lists this clone with a few counts. The genes are TRBV6-5 and TRBJ1-1; weak D call: TRBD1 (5 bases). CDR1 and CDR2 from the germline V gene are MNHEY and SVGAGI. V was cut by 6 bases and J by 1 base, with 9 bases left in between. This CDR3 region has 13 residues. CDR3 DNA sequence: TGTGCCAGCAGGATCACAGGGAACACTGAAGCTTTCTTT. This gives the protein CASRITGNTEAFF.

The sample holds a few counts of this clone. The rearrangement joins TRBV5-1 to TRBJ2-3; 9 positions agree with TRBD1. The CDR3 is made up of 16 amino acids. Germline V CDR1 and CDR2: SGHRS, YFSETQ. The ends lost 0 bases at V and 3 bases at J; junction bases unmatched: 5. The CDR3 DNA reads TGCGCCAGCAGCTTGGGGGGACAGGGAAGGACAGATACGCAGTATTTT. Protein: CASSLGGQGRTDTQYF.

CDR3 sequence (DNA): TGCGCCAGCAGCCAAGATCAAGGAGTGGCACTATATGGCTACACCTTC. Protein: CASSQDQGVALYGYTF. J is TRBJ1-2 and V is TRBV4-1; D is unresolved. CDR3 length equals 16 residues. CDR1 is MGHRA and CDR2 is YSYEKL in the germline V gene. Trimming took off 0 bases at V and 5 bases at J, with 16 bases between the two ends.

The chain uses TRBV5-1 and TRBJ1-2, with D tentatively TRBD1 (6 bases). The CDR3 is 13 amino acids. Germline V gives CDR1 SGHRS, CDR2 YFSETQ. Trimming removed 4 bases from V and 3 bases from J, with 10 bases in between. The CDR3 loop is CASSRTADYGYTF. CDR3 DNA: TGCGCCAGCAGCCGGACAGCTGACTATGGCTACACCTTC. The full variable domain, completed using reference TRBV5-1 and TRBJ1-2, is KAGVTQTPRYLIKTRGQQVTLSCSPISGHRSVSWYQQTPGQGLQFLFEYFSETQRNKGNFPGRFSGRQFSNSRSEMNVSTLELGDSALYLCASSRTADYGYTFGSGTRLTVV.

CDR3 residues: CASSVEGSGYGTEAFF. CDR3 DNA: TGTGCCAGCAGCGTAGAAGGGTCGGGGTACGGCACTGAAGCTTTCTTT. The gene calls are TRBV9 and TRBJ1-1; D unresolved. This CDR3 region has 16 residues. Germline CDR1 reads SGDLS; CDR2 reads YYNGEE. Trimming took 0 bases from V and 4 from J, leaving 16 bases between them. Combining the CDR3 with reference TRBV9 and TRBJ1-1 gives the whole variable domain DSGVTQTPKHLITATGQRVTLRCSPRSGDLSVYWYQQSLDQGLQFLIQYYNGEERAKGNILERFSAQQFPDLHSELNLSSLELGDSALYFCASSVEGSGYGTEAFFGQGTRLTVV.

The CDR3 region is CASSLPTGYTEAFF. The DNA for the CDR3 is TGTGCCAGCAGCTTACCCACAGGGTACACTGAAGCTTTCTTT. This sequence joins TRBV7-9 and TRBJ1-1; possibly TRBD1 for D (6 bases). CDR1 and CDR2 from the germline V gene are SEHNR and FQNEAQ (reference sequence). Trimming cost V 2 bases and J 3 bases, with 10 bases left between them. The CDR3 runs 14 residues.

The V and J genes are TRBV9 and TRBJ1-3, with a weak D call TRBD1 (5 bases). Germline values: CDR1 SGDLS, CDR2 YYNGEE. V lost 4 bases and J lost 4, with 15 bases in between. The CDR3 contains 15 residues. CDR3 amino acids: CASSISGTQGNTIYF. CDR3 DNA: TGTGCCAGCAGCATCTCCGGGACTCAAGGAAACACCATATATTTT.

J is TRBJ2-7 and V is TRBV11-2; D might be TRBD1 (5 bases). CDR3 length: 13 residues. The V gene's germline CDR1 is SGHAT and CDR2 FQNNGV. V lost 1 base to trimming and J lost 3 bases, with 7 bases between them. CDR3 sequence reads: CASSLGQIYEQYV. CDR3 bases: TGTGCCAGCAGCTTAGGACAGATCTACGAGCAGTACGTC.

The CDR3 protein is CASSPGEIGETQYF. CDR3 nucleotide sequence: TGCGCCAGCTCACCCGGGGAGATCGGGGAGACCCAGTACTTC. The rearrangement uses TRBV4-1 and TRBJ2-5; possible D gene TRBD2, 5 bases. The CDR3 covers 14 residues. CDR1 is MGHRA, CDR2 YSYEKL, per germline. V dropped 8 bases and J dropped 5 bases, with 18 bases sitting between them.

The V call is TRBV13, the J call TRBJ2-1, with TRBD2 identical over 12 bases. V shed 5 bases, J shed 10 bases, and the junction held 9 bases outside the gene matches. This CDR3 comprises 15 residues. Germline-derived CDR1 and CDR2 are PRHDT and FYEKMQ (reference sequence). This chain's CDR3 is CASSPVTSGGLEQFF. DNA of the CDR3: TGTGCCAGCAGCCCGGTGACTAGCGGGGGATTAGAGCAGTTCTTC.

This chain connects TRBV9 to TRBJ2-3; 7 bases are a match to TRBD2. Germline V gene data show CDR1 as SGDLS and CDR2 as YYNGEE. The ends lost 3 bases at V and 1 base at J; junction bases unmatched: 5. The CDR3 totals 15 residues. As DNA, the CDR3 is TGTGCCAGCAGCGACGCGGGGGACCGCACAGATACGCAGTATTTT. Encoded protein: CASSDAGDRTDTQYF. Drawing the rest from reference TRBV9 and TRBJ2-3, the complete variable domain is DSGVTQTPKHLITATGQRVTLRCSPRSGDLSVYWYQQSLDQGLQFLIQYYNGEERAKGNILERFSAQQFPDLHSELNLSSLELGDSALYFCASSDAGDRTDTQYFGPGTRLTVL.

The chain links TRBV13 to TRBJ1-6; 9 bases align to TRBD1. Trimming at V came to 5 bases and at J to 8 bases, leaving 1 base not matched to a gene. The CDR3 sequence is 13 residues long. CDR1 PRHDT and CDR2 FYEKMQ come from the germline V gene (reference sequence). CDR3: CASSRQGDSPLHF. In DNA, the CDR3 is TGTGCCAGCAGCCGACAGGGGGATTCACCCCTCCACTTT.

CDR3 nucleotide sequence: TGTGCCAGCTCAGGAGCAGGGGGCAGGGATTCACCCCTCCACTTT. Translation gives CASSGAGGRDSPLHF. The chain uses TRBV18 and TRBJ1-6; 8 bases map to TRBD1. Germline loops: CDR1 KGHSH, CDR2 LQKENI. This CDR3 has 15 amino acids. The V gene end was trimmed by 5 bases and the J gene end by 8 bases; junction bases not matched to a gene: 8. Full variable domain (outside the CDR3, taken from reference TRBV18 and TRBJ1-6): NAGVMQNPRHLVRRRGQEARLRCSPMKGHSHVYWYRQLPEEGLKFMVYLQKENIIDESGMPKERFSAEFPKEGPSILRIQQVVRGDSAAYFCASSGAGGRDSPLHFGNGTRLTVT.

The chain joins TRBV2 to TRBJ1-4; 11 bases agree with TRBD1. V shed 8 bases, J shed 8 bases, and the junction held 7 bases outside the gene matches. The germline gives CDR1 SNHLY, CDR2 FYNNEI. CDR3 size: 14 residues. The CDR3 here is CASVGQGAFEKLFF. The DNA for the CDR3 is TGTGCCAGCGTAGGACAGGGGGCCTTCGAAAAACTGTTTTTT.